The sequence of this T cell receptor (beta chain) was determined in a study of technical replicates of blood from several donors (dated by TCRdb to the late 2010s). Trimming removed 2 bases from V and 6 bases from J, leaving 11 bases between the germline ends. CDR1 and CDR2 are drawn from the germline V gene: MNHEY, SVGAGI. The CDR3 starts with the cysteine, ends with the phenylalanine, and has 14 residues. The entry retains the CDR3 DNA only, 42 bases that are in frame from base 1. Concerning this clone itself: There is no known antigen for this receptor. The sample holds no much larger clone one base away, and base qualities are not on file.

The protocol used for the library was the immunoSEQ multiplex PCR assay. Entries here come from immuneACCESS through TCRdb and include only in-frame sequences with V and J called. Some clones fail to appear in such tables; in the studies checked, an unresolved V gene covers under half of the shortfall, and the cause of the remainder is unknown. This sample holds some 80,000 clones; more than 80% were observed only once. The ten largest make up around 3.9% of the sample. This sequence was found in a human donor in good health. Some clones in this sample may be carry-over from other donors' samples. The specimen was PBMCs. Recombination connected TRBV6-5 to TRBJ1-5; no D gene call is confident. The DNA reads TGTGCCAGCAGTTACACGGGTATGGGTCAGCCCCAGCATTTT. Its protein is CASSYTGMGQPQHF.